Listed here are 11 T cell receptor beta chains from one sample, sequenced in a study of T cell responses to AZD1222 COVID-19 vaccine (dated by TCRdb to the early 2020s). To prepare the library, the immunoSEQ multiplex PCR assay was applied. TCRdb holds this immuneACCESS table with in-frame rearrangements only. Some clones are missing; in checked studies, unresolved V genes explain under half, and the rest has no known cause. The sample profile shows 99,000 or so clones; 93% of them were found once. Of the sample, less than 6.5% is held by the ten largest clones. The sample's time point label, in plain terms: baseline before first vaccination. The specimen was peripheral blood, collected on day 0 of AZD1222 vaccination. The receptors come from an adult in good health.

The V gene is TRBV5-4, the J gene TRBJ2-7; D is unresolved. The CDR3 consists of 13 residues. Germline assignment: CDR1 SGHNT and CDR2 YYREEE (reference sequence). The ends were cut back, 0 bases at V and 3 bases at J, with 7 bases in the middle. In nucleotides, the CDR3 is TGTGCCAGCAGCTTGGTGCCAGGCTACGAGCAGTACTTC. This codes for CASSLVPGYEQYF.

The chain is built from TRBV6-2 or TRBV6-3 and TRBJ1-1; 9 nucleotides line up with TRBD1. There are 17 residues in the CDR3. The J segment lost 1 base and the V segment lost 6 bases, leaving 12 bases of the junction unmatched. Germline values: CDR1 MNHEY, CDR2 SVGEGT. The DNA of the CDR3 is TGTGCCAGCAGCCCGGGACAGGGATGGGCCGGGAACACTGAAGCTTTCTTT. Translated, it gives CASSPGQGWAGNTEAFF.

The V and J genes are TRBV29-1 and TRBJ1-5; D possibly corresponds to TRBD1 (5 bases). The CDR3 has 13 amino acids. V lost 4 bases to trimming and J lost 1 base, with 8 bases between them. Germline CDR1 and CDR2: SQVTM and ANQGSEA. Written as DNA, the CDR3 is TGCAGCGTTGGTCAGGGAAGCAATCAGCCCCAGCATTTT. It specifies CSVGQGSNQPQHF.

V gene TRBV6-5 combines with J gene TRBJ1-1; D call uncertain. The CDR3 contains 14 residues. Germline CDR1 MNHEY, CDR2 SVGAGI. V gave up 7 bases and J gave up 0 bases, with 12 bases separating them. CDR3 coding DNA: TGTGCCAGCACGAGCAGCCTAATGAACACTGAAGCTTTCTTT. Translating it yields CASTSSLMNTEAFF.

The chain recombines TRBV27 with TRBJ1-2, with D possibly TRBD1 on 6 matching bases. Germline values: CDR1 MNHEY, CDR2 SMNVEV (reference sequence). This CDR3 has 15 amino acids. The V and J ends lost 5 bases and 2 bases respectively, with 15 bases between them. In DNA, the CDR3 is TGTGCCAGCAGTGAGGGGCGAACAGGGAACTATGGCTACACCTTC. Translation gives CASSEGRTGNYGYTF.

The rearrangement uses TRBV25-1 and TRBJ1-2; 10 bases line up with TRBD1. The germline gives CDR1 MGHDK, CDR2 SYGVNS. This CDR3 contains 16 residues. Trimming at V came to 3 bases and at J to 5 bases, leaving 9 bases not matched to a gene. CDR3 nucleotides: TGTGCCAGCAGTGACCCCAGGACAGGGGGGACGTATGGCTACACCTTC. It encodes CASSDPRTGGTYGYTF.

V is TRBV7-9 and J is TRBJ2-5; 8 nucleotides agree with TRBD2. Germline V gene sequence: CDR1 SEHNR, CDR2 FQNEAQ (reference sequence). The CDR3 has 16 residues. V shed 4 bases, J shed 1 base, and the junction held 8 bases outside the gene matches. The CDR3 here is CASSSWIGTSQETQYF. The CDR3 nucleotides are TGTGCCAGCAGCTCATGGATCGGGACTAGCCAAGAGACCCAGTACTTC.

A single count supports this clone. The CDR3 DNA reads TGTGCCAGCGCGACAGGGACGTTCGGGGGCTACACCTTC. Translation: CASATGTFGGYTF. This chain uses TRBV6-5 with TRBJ1-2; TRBD1 aligns across 7 bases. Germline V lookup: CDR1 MNHEY, CDR2 SVGAGI. V lost 8 bases to trimming and J lost 8 bases; unmatched junction nucleotides: 11. CDR3 size: 13 residues.

This rearrangement joins TRBV24-1 to TRBJ1-2, with 9 bases matching TRBD1. CDR3 length: 17 amino acids. The V gene's germline CDR1 is KGHDR and CDR2 SFDVKD. V trimming: 2 bases; J trimming: 4 bases; junction bases outside the gene matches: 10. CDR3 protein: CATSDSTGGRGLYGYTF. The DNA for the CDR3 is TGTGCCACCAGTGATTCGACAGGGGGTAGGGGCCTCTATGGCTACACCTTC.

The rearrangement joins TRBV7-2 to TRBJ1-6; 9 bases fit TRBD1. The germline V gene has CDR1 SGHTA and CDR2 FQGNSA. The junction had 3 bases not matched to a gene; V was cut back by 0 bases and J by 9 bases. The CDR3 totals 15 residues. CDR3 protein: CASSLAGQGSSPLHF. As DNA, the CDR3 is TGTGCCAGCAGCTTAGCTGGACAGGGGTCTTCACCCCTCCACTTT.

The chain carries TRBV5-8 and TRBJ1-3, with 7 bases aligning to TRBD1. V was clipped by 4 bases and J by 1 base; unmatched bases: 8. CDR3 length: 16 residues. Germline V gene lookup returns CDR1 SGHTS and CDR2 YDEGEE. The chain's CDR3 is CASSHTTTGSGNTIYF. DNA of the CDR3: TGTGCCAGCAGCCATACGACGACAGGGTCTGGAAACACCATATATTTT.